Listed below are T cell receptor beta chains from one sample, sequenced in a study of CD8+CD57+ T cells in acquired aplastic anemia. TCRdb recomputed calls from the reads with MiXCR, one row per CDR3 protein. There are 100,000 to 150,000 distinct CDR3 sequences in the sample; around two fifths occur only once, and 8% to 9% lies in the top ten. Material: sorted CD4+, CD8+, or CD8+CD57+ T cells (not recorded which) from PBMCs. These receptors all come from a human donor in good health, serving as a control. The CDR3 runs from the conserved cysteine through the conserved F or W. The D gene is left open where the match is weak. Expanded clones get a size class; other rows say once, few or many, or leave the size out.

d_call j_call clone_size v_call cdr3_nt cdr3_aa
NA TRBJ2-2 once TRBV10-3 TGTGCCATCAGGGCCGGGTCCCAGACCGGGGAGCTGTTTTTT CAIRAGSQTGELFF
TRBD1 TRBJ2-2 NA TRBV28 TGTGCCCACCGGCCAGGGGGAAGCACCGGGGAGCTGTTTTTT CAHRPGGSTGELFF
NA TRBJ1-2 many TRBV7-2 TGTGCCAGCAACCCCGGGGAATACTATGGCTACACCTTC CASNPGEYYGYTF
TRBD1 TRBJ1-2 NA TRBV29-1 TGCAGCGTTGAAGCAGGGGGCTATGGCTACACCTTC CSVEAGGYGYTF
NA TRBJ2-7 many TRBV3-1 TGTGCCAGCAGCCAAGATCGTGTGGGGGGGCAGTACTTC CASSQDRVGGQYF
TRBD1 TRBJ2-3 NA TRBV7-9 TGTGCCAGCAGCTTAGAAGGACAGGGCACAGATACGCAGTATTTT CASSLEGQGTDTQYF
NA TRBJ1-1 NA TRBV7-3 TGTGCCAGCAGCAAGGGACTGACTGGTGAAGCTTTCTTT CASSKGLTGEAFF
NA TRBJ1-6 few TRBV10-3 TGTGCCATCAGTCAAGGGTCCCCTCATAATTCACCCCTCCACTTT CAISQGSPHNSPLHF
TRBD2 TRBJ2-2 few TRBV5-1 TGCGCCAGCAGCTTGGGTGGACTAGCGGGAGCTATGGGGGAGCTGTTTTTT CASSLGGLAGAMGELFF
NA TRBJ2-5 few TRBV7-2 TGTGCCAGCAGCTCCTTGGGGGTTAGACAAGAGACCCAGTACTTC CASSSLGVRQETQYF
TRBD2 TRBJ2-5 many TRBV20-1 TGCAGTGCTAGCCTTAGCGGGGGAAGGGAGACCCAGTACTTC CSASLSGGRETQYF
NA TRBJ1-6 medium-sized TRBV19 TGTGCCAGCACTCATCGGACCTATAATTCACCCCTCCACTTT CASTHRTYNSPLHF
TRBD1 TRBJ1-2 NA TRBV3-1 TGTGCCAGCCGCCAACGACCTAGGACAGGGTTCTCTGGCTACACCTTC CASRQRPRTGFSGYTF
NA TRBJ2-2 NA TRBV2 TGTGCCAGTCGATCGGGGGTAAGGACCGGGAAGCTGTTTTTT CASRSGVRTGKLFF
NA TRBJ1-2 many TRBV15 TGTGCCACCAGCAGATTAGAGAGGCGGTTTGCCTATGGCTACACCTTC CATSRLERRFAYGYTF
TRBD1 TRBJ2-1 NA TRBV15 TGTGCCACCAGCAGTGAGGACAGGTACAATGAGCAGTTCTTC CATSSEDRYNEQFF
TRBD2 TRBJ2-1 many TRBV20-1 TGCAGTGCTCCAAACGACAAGGGACTAGCGTACTACAATGAGCAGTTCTTC CSAPNDKGLAYYNEQFF
NA TRBJ1-2 NA TRBV19 TGTGCCAGTTTTCAGGCAAATAACTATGGCTACACCTTC CASFQANNYGYTF
NA TRBJ1-6 NA TRBV5-1 TGCGCCAGCAGCTCGCATAATTCACCCCTCCACTTT CASSSHNSPLHF
TRBD2 TRBJ2-5 NA TRBV10-3 TGTGCCGTATGGGTAGCGGGGTACCAAGAGACCCAGTACTTC CAVWVAGYQETQYF
TRBD1 TRBJ2-7 once TRBV25-1 TGTGCCAGCAGTGAATACGGGACAGGTGCCTACGAGCAGTACTTC CASSEYGTGAYEQYF
TRBD1 TRBJ2-7 many TRBV5-1 TGCGCCAGCAGTTACGGACAGGGCAACGAGCAGTACTTC CASSYGQGNEQYF
NA TRBJ1-1 NA TRBV5-1 TGCGCCAGCAGCGCCTTGGGGGGGGCTGCTGAAGCTTTCTTT CASSALGGAAEAFF
TRBD1 TRBJ2-7 few TRBV4-2 TGTGCCAGCAGCCAAGCCCCCGCAGGGGGCTGGACCTACGAGCAGTACTTC CASSQAPAGGWTYEQYF
NA TRBJ1-5 many TRBV7-2 TGTGCCAGCAACCGACAATTGGGTCAGCCCCAGCATTTT CASNRQLGQPQHF
TRBD1 TRBJ1-1 once TRBV5-6 TGTGCCAGCAGCTTACAGGGGGCGTACACTGAAGCTTTCTTT CASSLQGAYTEAFF
TRBD1 TRBJ2-5 many TRBV6-1 TGTGCCAGCAGGGGGACAGGGAGGGAGACCCAGTACTTC CASRGTGRETQYF
NA TRBJ1-1 many TRBV20-1 TGCAGTGCTAGAGGGGGGGGAGGAACTGAAGCTTTCTTT CSARGGGGTEAFF
TRBD1 TRBJ1-2 NA TRBV6-1 TGCGCCAGCAGTCCGGGACAGGGTGTCTATGGCTACACCTTC CASSPGQGVYGYTF
NA TRBJ1-6 NA TRBV25-1 TGTGCCAGCGGACGGTTTAATTCACCCCTCCACTTT CASGRFNSPLHF
TRBD1 TRBJ1-4 many TRBV27 TGTGCCAGCAGATCCGGGACAGGCTCAAAACTGTTTTTT CASRSGTGSKLFF